These 21 T cell receptor beta chains originate from one sample sequenced in a study of blood T cell repertoires in COVID-19 (dated by TCRdb to 2018 to 2021). Library creation used the immunoSEQ multiplex PCR assay. As stored in TCRdb, this immuneACCESS dataset retains in-frame rearrangements with V and J assigned. A fraction of the clones does not appear; measured against another copy, unresolved V genes explain less than half of the discrepancy, and the remainder lacks a known reason. The sample yields about 170,000 clones; roughly 85% were counted once. 3% to 3.5% of the sample rests with the top ten. Sequencing input: peripheral blood. These receptors were taken from a human donor with acute or convalescent COVID-19. The donor label of this sample is uncertain.

CDR3 residues: CASSYGTQGYTF. CDR3 DNA: TGTGCCAGCAGTTACGGGACTCAAGGGTACACCTTC. The V and J genes are TRBV6-7 and TRBJ1-2; D possibly corresponds to TRBD1 (5 bases). TRBV6-7 is annotated as an ORF whose role is uncertain. The V end lost 2 bases, the J end lost 11 bases, and 12 bases lay between the germline ends. This CDR3 is built from 12 residues.

The chain employs TRBV5-4 and TRBJ1-6; 9 bases are shared with TRBD1. Germline V gene data show CDR1 as SGHNT and CDR2 as YYREEE (reference sequence). CDR3 length equals 14 residues. Trimming removed 4 bases from V and 7 bases from J; junction bases left unmatched: 3. Here the CDR3 DNA reads TGTGCCAGCAGCCAGACAGGGGGGAATTCACCCCTCCACTTT. Its translation: CASSQTGGNSPLHF.

This chain uses TRBV2 with TRBJ1-2; D perhaps matches TRBD1 (5 bases). V was cut by 6 bases and J by 5 bases, with 10 bases left in between. The CDR3 runs to 12 residues. Germline V gives CDR1 SNHLY, CDR2 FYNNEI. DNA for the CDR3: TGTGCCAGCAGACAGGCTTCGTATGGCTACACCTTC. It codes for CASRQASYGYTF.

V and J are TRBV9 and TRBJ2-5; the D gene is possibly TRBD1 (6 bases). The CDR3 covers 13 residues. Germline V CDR1 and CDR2: SGDLS, YYNGEE. Deletions cut 4 bases from V and 4 bases from J, with 11 bases between. The CDR3 protein is CASSPGQLETQYF. In DNA form, the CDR3 reads TGTGCCAGCAGCCCCGGACAGTTAGAGACCCAGTACTTC.

The chain combines TRBV9 with TRBJ1-5; 8 bases line up with TRBD1. V gave up 0 bases and J gave up 4 bases; unmatched junction bases: 12. Germline V gene data show CDR1 as SGDLS and CDR2 as YYNGEE. This CDR3 has 18 amino acids. As DNA, the CDR3 is TGTGCCAGCAGCGTAGATCGCGGAGACAGGGGTGGGAATCAGCCCCAGCATTTT. Its protein product is CASSVDRGDRGGNQPQHF.

The genes are TRBV15 and TRBJ1-5; D may be TRBD1 (6 bases). Germline V gives CDR1 LNHNV, CDR2 YYDKDF (reference sequence). The CDR3 is 15 residues long. The V end was cut by 3 bases, the J end by 6 bases, with 15 bases between. The CDR3 DNA sequence: TGTGCCACCAGCAGTCCCACAGGGAATCGTCAGCCCCAGCATTTT. It encodes CATSSPTGNRQPQHF.

The chain has TRBV3-1 (or the pseudogene TRBV3-2) and TRBJ2-7; the D gene is possibly TRBD2 (5 bases). This CDR3 region has 15 residues. The V and J ends lost 4 bases and 0 bases respectively, with 13 bases between them. Germline-derived CDR1 and CDR2 are LGHDT and YNNKEL (reference sequence). The CDR3 loop is CASSPRLAHSYEQYF. CDR3 coding DNA: TGTGCCAGCAGCCCCCGGCTAGCCCACTCCTACGAGCAGTACTTC.

V gene TRBV6-6 combines with J gene TRBJ2-3, with 11 bases aligning to TRBD2. Germline trimming cut 4 bases from V and 6 bases from J; bases unmatched to any gene: 9. Germline CDR1 MNHNY, CDR2 SVGAGI (reference sequence). The CDR3 is 16 residues long. The CDR3 is CASSSQTSGGPDTQYF. The CDR3 DNA reads TGTGCCAGCAGTTCTCAAACTAGCGGGGGACCCGATACGCAGTATTTT.

This chain links TRBV5-5 with TRBJ1-1; 10 bases agree with TRBD1. Germline values: CDR1 SGHKS, CDR2 YYEKEE (reference sequence). The CDR3 is 15 amino acids. V lost 0 bases, J lost 5 bases, and 4 bases stayed unmatched. CDR3: CASSLEDRGLTEAFF. The CDR3 coding sequence is TGTGCCAGCAGCTTGGAGGACAGGGGGTTGACTGAAGCTTTCTTT.

J is TRBJ2-1 and V is TRBV4-1; D perhaps matches TRBD2 (5 bases). Germline CDR1 reads MGHRA; CDR2 reads YSYEKL. The ends were cut back, 1 base at V and 7 bases at J, with 20 bases in the middle. The CDR3 has 17 amino acids. In DNA form, the CDR3 reads TGCGCCAGCAGCCAAGGAGGGTGGGGTCCGGAGATGAATGAGCAGTTCTTC. Protein product: CASSQGGWGPEMNEQFF.

This clone was detected once. The chain recombines TRBV7-2 with TRBJ1-1; maybe TRBD1 (6 bases). Germline V gives CDR1 SGHTA, CDR2 FQGNSA. Between the trimmed V and J ends, which lost 5 bases and 4 bases, there was a span of 17 bases. This CDR3 has 15 amino acids. The CDR3, as DNA: TGTGCCAGCAGCCCGCCTTCCCCCAGGGGCACTGAAGCTTTCTTT. It encodes CASSPPSPRGTEAFF.

This chain links TRBV18 with TRBJ2-1, with TRBD1 matching over 8 bases. V trimming: 3 bases; J trimming: 4 bases; junction bases outside the gene matches: 8. This CDR3 has 16 residues. Per germline, CDR1 KGHSH and CDR2 LQKENI. This CDR3 reads CASSPGQVTGYNEQFF. CDR3 DNA sequence: TGTGCCAGCTCACCGGGACAGGTTACGGGTTACAATGAGCAGTTCTTC.

The genes are TRBV5-1 and TRBJ1-6; D is perhaps TRBD1 (6 bases). The V end lost 4 bases, the J end lost 7 bases, and 15 bases lay between the germline ends. Germline CDR1 and CDR2: SGHRS and YFSETQ. CDR3 length: 15 residues. The CDR3 region is CASSPGQGTNSPLHF. In DNA, the CDR3 is TGCGCCAGCAGCCCCGGCCAGGGGACAAATTCACCCCTCCACTTT. The full variable domain, completed using reference TRBV5-1 and TRBJ1-6, is KAGVTQTPRYLIKTRGQQVTLSCSPISGHRSVSWYQQTPGQGLQFLFEYFSETQRNKGNFPGRFSGRQFSNSRSEMNVSTLELGDSALYLCASSPGQGTNSPLHFGNGTRLTVT.

The chain joins TRBV28 to TRBJ2-5; the D is unclear. CDR1 is MDHEN and CDR2 is SYDVKM in the germline V gene. The ends were cut back, 3 bases at V and 4 bases at J, with 9 bases in the middle. The CDR3 sequence is 13 residues long. CDR3 in amino acids: CASSLVAPETQYF. The CDR3 nucleotides read TGTGCCAGCAGTTTGGTGGCCCCAGAGACCCAGTACTTC.

The rearrangement links TRBV6-5 to TRBJ1-2; TRBD1 aligns across 7 bases. Germline trimming cut 3 bases from V and 6 bases from J; bases unmatched to any gene: 10. Germline V gene sequence: CDR1 MNHEY, CDR2 SVGAGI. CDR3 length: 15 amino acids. This CDR3 reads CASSYESGTVNGYTF. The CDR3 DNA reads as TGTGCCAGCAGTTATGAATCCGGGACAGTTAATGGCTACACCTTC.

This sequence joins TRBV18 and TRBJ1-3; D gene ambiguous. CDR3 length: 12 amino acids. The V gene lost 3 bases and the J gene lost 7 bases, with 7 bases spanning the gap. Looked up from germline, CDR1 is KGHSH and CDR2 is LQKENI. The CDR3 loop reads CASSPDGNTIYF. The CDR3 DNA is TGTGCCAGCTCACCCGACGGGAACACCATATATTTT.

V and J are TRBV7-2 and TRBJ1-5, with unresolved D. The CDR3 totals 14 residues. Germline CDR1 SGHTA, CDR2 FQGNSA. Trimming took off 3 bases at V and 3 bases at J, with 9 bases between the two ends. CDR3 in DNA: TGTGCCAGCAGCTTGACACCGACCAATCAGCCCCAGCATTTT. Translation: CASSLTPTNQPQHF.

This clone showed up just a few times. The gene calls are TRBV6-5 and TRBJ2-1, with 9 positions matching TRBD1. CDR3 size: 15 residues. V lost 5 bases and J lost 9; bases outside the gene matches: 11. Per germline, CDR1 MNHEY and CDR2 SVGAGI. The CDR3 is CASSQEDRGWGEQFF. In DNA, the CDR3 is TGTGCCAGCAGTCAGGAGGACAGGGGATGGGGTGAGCAGTTCTTC.

The CDR3 loop is CASSESRLRFCSYNSPLHF. The CDR3 DNA reads TGCGCCAGCAGTGAGTCGCGCCTCCGATTTTGCTCCTATAATTCACCCCTCCACTTT. This rearrangement joins TRBV10-1 to TRBJ1-6, with unresolved D. Germline values: CDR1 WNHNN, CDR2 SYGVQD (reference sequence). Trimming took off 0 bases at V and 0 bases at J, with 15 bases between the two ends. The CDR3 runs 19 residues.

The chain recombines TRBV5-5 with TRBJ2-2; no definite D call. The V and J ends lost 0 bases and 2 bases respectively, with 11 bases between them. From germline, CDR1 is SGHKS and CDR2 YYEKEE (reference sequence). The CDR3 covers 16 residues. The CDR3 region has the DNA TGTGCCAGCAGCTTGGGGCCAGCGTCCAACACCGGGGAGCTGTTTTTT. Its translation: CASSLGPASNTGELFF.

The rearrangement uses TRBV19 and TRBJ1-5; 7 bases align to TRBD1. Germline V gene data show CDR1 as LNHDA and CDR2 as SQIVND (reference sequence). The CDR3 runs to 15 residues. V trimming: 6 bases; J trimming: 0 bases; junction bases outside the gene matches: 5. CDR3 DNA sequence: TGTGCCAGTAGCGTAACAGGGGTTAGCAATCAGCCCCAGCATTTT. Translated, it gives CASSVTGVSNQPQHF. Using reference TRBV19 and TRBJ1-5 for the parts outside the CDR3, the full variable domain is DGGITQSPKYLFRKEGQNVTLSCEQNLNHDAMYWYRQDPGQGLRLIYYSQIVNDFQKGDIAEGYSVSREKKESFPLTVTSAQKNPTAFYLCASSVTGVSNQPQHFGDGTRLSIL.